The rows below give T cell receptor beta chains drawn from one sample of a study of PD-L1 blockade in urothelial cancer. Produced via immunoSEQ multiplex PCR; TCRdb's table is partial and in-frame only. Seen here are 35,000 to 45,000 clones, approximately 80% observed once, and the top ten hold about 10%. Sequenced material: PBMCs, taken around atezolizumab (anti-PD-L1) treatment. The receptors come from a man aged 35-49 years with urothelial cancer. Each CDR3 is given with its conserved first and last residue. A D gene is named only where the DNA matches it firmly. Not all rows give a size; the values are once, few, many and, for expanded clones, a class.

d_call,cdr3_length,j_call,clone_size,v_call,cdr3_aa,cdr3_nt
NA,13,TRBJ2-7,NA,TRBV11-3,CASSFGRGGEQYF,TGTGCCAGCAGCTTCGGAAGGGGCGGCGAGCAGTACTTC
NA,14,TRBJ2-7,NA,TRBV9,CASSVGQETTKQYF,TGTGCCAGCAGCGTAGGACAGGAGACTACGAAGCAGTACTTC
TRBD1,12,TRBJ1-1,once,TRBV19,CASSYTGAEAFF,TGTGCCAGTAGTTATACAGGGGCTGAAGCTTTCTTT
NA,12,TRBJ1-1,once,TRBV29-1,CSGRRGNTEAFF,TGCAGCGGCCGGAGGGGGAACACTGAAGCTTTCTTT
NA,13,TRBJ2-2,NA,TRBV7-3,CASSSQTTGELFF,TGTGCCAGCAGCTCCCAGACAACCGGGGAGCTGTTTTTT
TRBD1,18,TRBJ1-5,NA,TRBV28,CASSLPTPVQGANQPQHF,TGTGCCAGCAGTTTACCAACTCCGGTACAGGGGGCCAATCAGCCCCAGCATTTT
TRBD2,15,TRBJ2-7,NA,TRBV4-2,CASSQVAREGREQYF,TGTGCCAGCAGCCAGGTAGCGCGGGAGGGCCGCGAGCAGTACTTC
TRBD2,17,TRBJ2-3,NA,TRBV4-2,CASSQGPGAGGPDTQYF,TGTGCCAGCAGCCAAGGCCCTGGGGCGGGAGGACCAGATACGCAGTATTTT
NA,13,TRBJ2-7,once,TRBV28,CASSFWRDYEQYF,TGTGCCAGCAGTTTTTGGAGGGATTACGAGCAGTACTTC
TRBD2,15,TRBJ2-7,NA,TRBV5-4,CASSLSGRSSYEQYF,TGTGCCAGCAGCTTGAGCGGGAGGTCCTCCTACGAGCAGTACTTC
NA,14,TRBJ1-1,NA,TRBV6-1,CASSEADRSQRAFF,TGTGCCAGCAGTGAAGCCGACAGATCCCAAAGAGCTTTCTTT
TRBD1,15,TRBJ1-1,NA,TRBV18,CASSRTGQGDTEAFF,TGTGCCAGCTCACGAACGGGACAGGGGGACACTGAAGCTTTCTTT
TRBD2,15,TRBJ2-7,few,TRBV5-1,CASSPGLVGPYEQYF,TGCGCCAGCAGCCCGGGACTAGTGGGCCCTTACGAGCAGTACTTC
TRBD1,13,TRBJ2-2,NA,TRBV6-4,CASRGTGAGELFF,TGTGCCAGCAGAGGGACAGGGGCCGGGGAGCTGTTTTTT
NA,14,TRBJ2-7,NA,TRBV7-9,CASSFGQPSYEQYF,TGTGCCAGCAGCTTCGGACAACCCTCCTACGAGCAGTACTTC
NA,15,TRBJ1-5,few,TRBV19,CASHFGENNNQPQHF,TGTGCCAGTCACTTCGGGGAAAACAACAATCAGCCCCAGCATTTT
NA,11,TRBJ2-1,NA,TRBV5-4,CASSFPGEQFF,TGTGCCAGCAGCTTCCCGGGAGAGCAGTTCTTC
TRBD1,17,TRBJ1-2,NA,TRBV18,CASSPTKDRVGGYGYTF,TGTGCCAGCTCACCGACGAAGGACAGGGTAGGGGGCTATGGCTACACCTTC
TRBD2,19,TRBJ2-7,NA,TRBV7-9,CASSLGAYMGLAGVYEQYF,TGTGCCAGCAGCTTAGGGGCCTACATGGGACTAGCGGGAGTGTACGAGCAGTACTTC
NA,17,TRBJ2-7,NA,TRBV28,CASSFLQGYAQSYEQYF,TGTGCCAGCAGTTTCCTACAGGGTTATGCTCAATCCTACGAGCAGTACTTC
TRBD2,14,TRBJ2-3,NA,TRBV19,CASSTSGSTDTQYF,TGTGCCAGTAGTACTAGCGGGAGCACAGATACGCAGTATTTT
TRBD1,15,TRBJ1-5,NA,TRBV18,CASSPGQGANQPQHF,TGTGCCAGCTCCCCGGGACAGGGCGCCAATCAGCCCCAGCATTTT
NA,14,TRBJ1-1,few,TRBV6-5,CASSYRGTNTEAFF,TGTGCCAGCAGTTACAGGGGAACGAACACTGAAGCTTTCTTT
TRBD2,15,TRBJ2-7,NA,TRBV7-3,CASSLTVGLAYEQYF,TGTGCCAGCAGCTTAACGGTGGGACTAGCCTACGAGCAGTACTTC
TRBD2,15,TRBJ2-1,NA,TRBV27,CASTNFLAGEGQQFF,TGTGCCAGCACAAACTTCCTAGCGGGAGAGGGACAGCAGTTCTTC